This entry lists 11 T cell receptor beta chains sequenced from one sample in a study of CD8+ T cells in alopecia areata. Extracted from the samples, RNA was reverse transcribed into cDNA to serve as the sequencing template. Repertoires were generated with immunoSEQ multiplex PCR, while TCRdb's copy carries only in-frame clones and drops some. The sample holds about 74,000 clones, approximately 28% seen once. Sample treatment: oral pan-JAK inhibitor, 5-10 mg twice daily. The sequencing here drew on CD8+ T cells sorted from blood, taken at week 4, from a patient treated with tofacitinib. Receptors were obtained from a human donor with alopecia areata.

The V call is TRBV7-8, the J call TRBJ2-2, with 7 bases matching TRBD2. V dropped 1 base and J dropped 6; count of bases not matched to a gene: 5. The germline gives CDR1 SGHVS, CDR2 FQNEAQ. This CDR3 contains 15 residues. CDR3 sequence: CASSLVSGSSGELFF. CDR3 coding DNA: TGTGCCAGCAGCTTAGTTAGCGGGTCTTCCGGGGAGCTGTTTTTT.

This clone appeared a few times. V usage is TRBV29-1 and J usage is TRBJ2-2; the match to TRBD2 covers 9 bases. J was trimmed by 2 bases and V by 3 bases; bases with no gene match: 13. Germline assignment: CDR1 SQVTM and CDR2 ANQGSEA. This CDR3 has 18 amino acids. As DNA, the CDR3 is TGCAGCGTTGATCCCCTCAAAAAAGCGGGAGGCAACACCGGGGAGCTGTTTTTT. This codes for CSVDPLKKAGGNTGELFF.

V gene TRBV5-4 combines with J gene TRBJ2-5; D is perhaps TRBD2 (6 bases). The CDR3 runs to 14 residues. Trimming pared 4 bases from V and 0 bases from J, leaving 10 bases between. The germline V gene encodes CDR1 SGHNT and CDR2 YYREEE (reference sequence). This CDR3 reads CASSQPGDQETQYF. CDR3 coding DNA: TGTGCCAGCAGCCAACCGGGAGACCAAGAGACCCAGTACTTC.

V gene TRBV2 combines with J gene TRBJ2-5; 9 bases map to TRBD2. CDR1 and CDR2 from the germline V gene are SNHLY and FYNNEI. V trimming: 7 bases; J trimming: 6 bases; junction bases outside the gene matches: 9. The CDR3 is 14 amino acids. The CDR3 DNA reads TGTGCCAGCATACGGCGGGAGGGCCTTAAGACCCAGTACTTC. Encoded protein: CASIRREGLKTQYF.

This clone was seen more than once but under ten times. The genes are TRBV28 and TRBJ2-3; 9 nucleotides line up with TRBD2. The germline V gene has CDR1 MDHEN and CDR2 SYDVKM. The CDR3 length is 20 residues. Trimming took 2 bases from V and 0 from J; bases not matched to a gene: 15. The CDR3 protein is CASSLTASGDLTPSTDTQYF. CDR3 nucleotides: TGTGCCAGCAGTTTAACGGCTAGCGGGGACCTGACTCCTAGCACAGATACGCAGTATTTT. The full variable domain, with the rest looked up from reference TRBV28 and TRBJ2-3, is DVKVTQSSRYLVKRTGEKVFLECVQDMDHENMFWYRQDPGLGLRLIYFSYDVKMKEKGDIPEGYSVSREKKERFSLILESASTNQTSMYLCASSLTASGDLTPSTDTQYFGPGTRLTVL.

This clone appeared many times. Other DNA sequences within the sample encode an identical CDR3. The V gene is TRBV9, the J gene TRBJ2-1; a possible D gene is TRBD2 (5 bases). Germline V gene sequence: CDR1 SGDLS, CDR2 YYNGEE. Trimming cost V 0 bases and J 1 base, with 8 bases left between them. The CDR3 is made up of 15 amino acids. CDR3: CASSVEADSYNEQFF. The CDR3 nucleotides read TGTGCCAGCAGCGTAGAAGCGGATTCCTACAATGAGCAGTTCTTC.

The chain has TRBV10-3 and TRBJ2-3; 9 bases match TRBD1. CDR1 ENHRY and CDR2 SYGVKD come from the germline V gene. Trimming cost V 6 bases and J 3 bases; bases outside gene matches: 7. The CDR3 runs to 15 residues. The CDR3 here is CAIRGVGQGTDTQYF. Here the CDR3 DNA reads TGTGCCATCAGAGGGGTGGGACAGGGAACAGATACGCAGTATTTT.

This clone came up a few times. The rearrangement uses TRBV29-1 and TRBJ2-7; 7 bases are shared with TRBD1. The V segment lost 6 bases and the J segment 3 bases; nucleotides outside the gene matches: 8. This CDR3 comprises 13 residues. Germline V CDR1 and CDR2: SQVTM, ANQGSEA. This chain's CDR3 is CSVKGGQFYEQYF. In DNA, the CDR3 is TGCAGCGTCAAAGGGGGACAGTTCTACGAGCAGTACTTC.

J is TRBJ2-7 and V is TRBV9; D is uncertain. Germline V lookup: CDR1 SGDLS, CDR2 YYNGEE. CDR3 size: 13 residues. V was cut by 4 bases and J by 3 bases, with 11 bases left in between. The CDR3 here is CASSPTWGYEQYF. In nucleotides, the CDR3 is TGTGCCAGCAGCCCCACGTGGGGCTACGAGCAGTACTTC.

This clone showed up just once. V usage is TRBV5-1 and J usage is TRBJ2-7; possibly TRBD1 or TRBD2 for D (5 bases each). This CDR3 has 12 residues. Germline CDR1 is SGHRS and CDR2 is YFSETQ. Between the trimmed V and J ends, which lost 1 base and 6 bases, there was a span of 8 bases. This chain's CDR3 is CASSLTGAEQYF. CDR3 sequence (DNA): TGCGCCAGCAGCTTGACCGGGGCCGAGCAGTACTTC.

This clone has more than one count but fewer than ten. V usage is TRBV19 and J usage is TRBJ1-5; D call uncertain. The V end lost 4 bases, the J end lost 2 bases, and 6 bases lay between the germline ends. Germline loops: CDR1 LNHDA, CDR2 SQIVND (reference sequence). CDR3 length: 13 residues. The CDR3 region is CASSKDGNQPQHF. The CDR3 bases are TGTGCCAGTAGTAAGGATGGCAATCAGCCCCAGCATTTT.